Detailed here is one TCR beta chain. No antigen is known for it. This entry comes from a study of T cells after yellow fever vaccination. Study observations and caveats: Clones from primary vaccination mostly reappeared after the booster (less than 98% CD4, over 85% CD8).

The authors made TCR cDNA by 5'RACE template switching, adding a universal primer site and UMIs. One entry per CDR3 protein results from TCRdb running MiXCR on the 5' RACE reads. The table records 200,000 to 300,000 distinct CDR3 sequences, 6.7% of them present only once. This sample comprised CD4+ T cells sorted from PBMCs, obtained on the day of the yellow fever booster vaccination. The sequence came from a man aged 30-40 years who received the YFV17D yellow fever vaccine.

In DNA form, the CDR3 reads TGCGCCAGCAGCTTCGGCTCCGGGGGCTACGAGCAGTACTTC. Translating it yields CASSFGSGGYEQYF. This chain joins TRBV5-1 and TRBJ2-7, with D possibly matching TRBD2 (6 bases). Trimming removed 2 bases at V and 3 bases at J, with 12 bases between. Germline CDR1 SGHRS, CDR2 YFSETQ. The CDR3 consists of 14 residues.